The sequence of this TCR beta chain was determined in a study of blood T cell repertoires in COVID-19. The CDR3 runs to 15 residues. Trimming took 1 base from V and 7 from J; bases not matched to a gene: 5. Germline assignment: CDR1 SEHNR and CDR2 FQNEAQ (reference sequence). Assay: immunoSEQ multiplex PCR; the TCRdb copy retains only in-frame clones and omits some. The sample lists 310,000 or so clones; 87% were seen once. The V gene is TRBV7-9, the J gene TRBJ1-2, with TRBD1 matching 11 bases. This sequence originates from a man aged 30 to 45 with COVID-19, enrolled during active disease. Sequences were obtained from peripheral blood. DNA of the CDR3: TGTGCCAGCAGCTTAGTCTGGGACAGGGGGGTTGGCTACACCTTC. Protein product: CASSLVWDRGVGYTF. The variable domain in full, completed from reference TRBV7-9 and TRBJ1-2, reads DTGVSQNPRHKITKRGQNVTFRCDPISEHNRLYWYRQTLGQGPEFLTYFQNEAQLEKSRLLSDRFSAERPKGSFSTLEIQRTEQGDSAMYLCASSLVWDRGVGYTFGSGTRLTVV.